This T cell receptor (beta chain) was obtained from a study of blood T cell repertoires in COVID-19. Authors' processing steps: For nucleated cells, counts were estimated from reference gene primer amplification. The protocol was immunoSEQ multiplex PCR, while the TCRdb copy is restricted to in-frame clones and leaves out a portion. That table gives V, J and clone size, and the DNA gave D and trimming. Of about 270,000 clones listed, more than 80% were seen once; the top ten hold approximately 4%. Looked up from germline, CDR1 is MNHEY and CDR2 is SVGAGI. V dropped 1 base and J dropped 5 bases, with 14 bases sitting between them. The CDR3 sequence is 16 residues long. The study recruited people aged about 18 to 95 years across roughly 23 US areas.

The TCR originated in a woman in her twenties or thirties with acute COVID-19. Sequencing was done on a sample of PBMCs or T cells enriched from blood (not recorded which). This chain uses TRBV6-5 with TRBJ2-2; perhaps TRBD2 as D (6 bases). CDR3 sequence reads: CASSYFSGVVTGELFF. The CDR3, as DNA: TGTGCCAGCAGTTACTTCTCGGGGGTAGTTACCGGGGAGCTGTTTTTT.